A selection of T cell receptor beta chains follows, all from one sample in a study of T cells in Graves' hyperthyroidism and ophthalmopathy. TCRdb itself ran the multiplex PCR reads through MiXCR, one entry per CDR3 protein. The sample includes around 760,000 distinct CDR3 sequences, just over 35% of them seen just once. The sample comprised blood. The receptors here all came from a woman aged 40 to 50 with Graves' hyperthyroidism. CDR3s include the opening cysteine and the closing phenylalanine or tryptophan. Each record gives: J gene, V gene, CDR3 protein.

TRBJ2-2	TRBV25-1	CASSAPPGTGPGELFF
TRBJ2-7	TRBV10-3	CAISEARVGAWEQYF
TRBJ1-1	TRBV20-1	CSARDRKTGRSEAFF
TRBJ2-7	TRBV6-6	CATAGQGSYEQYF
TRBJ2-2	TRBV10-3	CAISESRGSGPWDTGGLFF
TRBJ1-1	TRBV7-9	CASSFRQGGNTEAFF
TRBJ2-5	TRBV6-5	CASSKQGDQETQYF
TRBJ2-7	TRBV25-1	CASSYRAGGPDEQYF
TRBJ1-1	TRBV4-1	CASSHLTGNTEAFF
TRBJ2-7	TRBV7-2	CASSLNRGYEQYF
TRBJ1-4	TRBV4-3	CASSQPGQNNEKLFF
TRBJ2-2	TRBV29-1	CSVSTRDRYYGGRRAGELFF
TRBJ1-2	TRBV24-1	CATSESGTRMYGYTF
TRBJ1-2	TRBV27	CASSFQGGDYGYTF
TRBJ1-5	TRBV29-1	CSVSGVEDQPQHF
TRBJ1-5	TRBV12-3/TRBV12-4	CASSLGPYGGPQHF
TRBJ1-6	TRBV2	CASSLSMGAGNSPLHF
TRBJ1-1	TRBV19	CASSIASTEAFF
TRBJ2-5	TRBV10-2	CATQTGREGGQETQYF
TRBJ2-5	TRBV24-1	CATSYQPQGSETQYF
TRBJ1-5	TRBV12-3/TRBV12-4	CASRSGVSAEPQHF
TRBJ1-5	TRBV19	CASSFRIGTGGAYQPQHF
TRBJ2-7	TRBV29-1	CSGHGASGRNNEQYF
TRBJ2-7	TRBV5-6	CASSGTEEQYF
TRBJ2-2	TRBV5-1	CASRDSGNTGELFF
TRBJ2-5	TRBV29-1	CSVEGVGYAETQYF
TRBJ1-2	TRBV6-5	CASSYSLDRADYGYTF
TRBJ2-6	TRBV24-1	CATSDPRDNSGANVLTF
TRBJ2-2	TRBV6-1	CASSEFWGTGELFF
TRBJ2-7	TRBV12-3/TRBV12-4	CASMRGREQYF
TRBJ1-2	TRBV6-2/TRBV6-3	CASSYSGQGGGYTF
TRBJ2-3	TRBV7-3	CASSLSEKTDTQYF
TRBJ2-7	TRBV7-2	CASSSLAGGQEQYF
TRBJ2-5	TRBV10-3	CATGQVDQETQYF
TRBJ1-5	TRBV7-8	CASSPRTENQPQHF
TRBJ2-6	TRBV10-3	CAIGTGGANVLTF
TRBJ2-2	TRBV29-1	CSSQDRGLNTGELFF
TRBJ2-5	TRBV20-1	CSAMGLAGALSWTQYF
TRBJ2-7	TRBV28	CASSLCVHDPSYEQYF
TRBJ2-6	TRBV9	CASSAGTGDNVLTF
TRBJ2-2	TRBV10-3	CASKVGNRNTGELFF
TRBJ1-3	TRBV2	CASSHEIGDRRNTIYF
TRBJ2-5	TRBV4-1	CASSQLTTVGETQYF
TRBJ1-2	TRBV11-2	CASSLNSPWGYTF
TRBJ2-5	TRBV7-9	CASSLAGSLGETQYF
TRBJ2-7	TRBV14	CASSQASGPYEQYF
TRBJ1-6	TRBV4-3	CASSQDEGRDSPLHF
TRBJ1-3	TRBV19	CASETGTGNTIYF
TRBJ2-2	TRBV7-9	CASSLDPGGGYTGELFF
TRBJ1-1	TRBV6-6	CASSLAQGGEAFF
TRBJ1-6	TRBV10-3	CAISVQGSNSPLHF
TRBJ2-7	TRBV25-1	CASSLGLAGNSYEQYF
TRBJ1-3	TRBV11-2	CASSPGTVAGNTIYF